The text below deals with one TCR beta chain. Authors' analysis steps: Researchers report that nucleated cell counts were estimated from reference gene primer amplification. Profiled with immunoSEQ multiplex PCR; TCRdb holds only in-frame clones, not every one. The D gene and trimming were derived from the DNA, and the V and J assignments and clone size from that table. The sample yields roughly 150,000 clones, roughly 90% seen once. This record belongs to a study of blood T cell repertoires in COVID-19. There are 18 residues in the CDR3. Per the germline V gene, CDR1 is SGHAT and CDR2 is FQNNGV. Trimming removed 5 bases at V and 6 bases at J, with 28 bases between.

The sequence was obtained from a man in his 60s with active or convalescent COVID-19. Sequenced: peripheral blood. The V call is TRBV11-2, the J call TRBJ1-1; possibly TRBD1 for D (5 bases). CDR3 protein: CASSLHLSSPGHGAEAFF. The CDR3 DNA sequence: TGTGCCAGCAGCCTCCATTTATCCTCCCCCGGACACGGTGCTGAAGCTTTCTTT. The full variable domain, its missing parts supplied by reference TRBV11-2 and TRBJ1-1, is EAGVAQSPRYKIIEKRQSVAFWCNPISGHATLYWYQQILGQGPKLLIQFQNNGVVDDSQLPKDRFSAERLKGVDSTLKIQPAKLEDSAVYLCASSLHLSSPGHGAEAFFGQGTRLTVV.